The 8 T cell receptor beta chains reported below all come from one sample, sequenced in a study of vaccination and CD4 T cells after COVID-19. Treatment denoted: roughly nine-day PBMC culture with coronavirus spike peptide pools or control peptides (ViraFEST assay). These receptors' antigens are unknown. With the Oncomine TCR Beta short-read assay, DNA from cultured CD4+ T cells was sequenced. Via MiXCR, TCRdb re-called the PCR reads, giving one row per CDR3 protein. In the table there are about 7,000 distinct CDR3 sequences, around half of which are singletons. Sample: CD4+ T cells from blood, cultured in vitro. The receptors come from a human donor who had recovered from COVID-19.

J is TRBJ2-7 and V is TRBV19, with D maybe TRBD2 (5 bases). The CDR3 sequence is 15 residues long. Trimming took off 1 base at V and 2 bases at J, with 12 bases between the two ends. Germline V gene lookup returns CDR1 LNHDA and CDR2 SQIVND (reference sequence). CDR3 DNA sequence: TGTGCCAGTAGTATAGCGCGGGCCGGGACCTACGAGCAGTACTTC. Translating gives CASSIARAGTYEQYF.

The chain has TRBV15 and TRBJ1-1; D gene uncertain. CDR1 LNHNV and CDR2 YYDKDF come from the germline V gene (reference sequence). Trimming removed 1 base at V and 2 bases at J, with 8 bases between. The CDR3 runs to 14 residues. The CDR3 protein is CATSRGQVNTEAFF. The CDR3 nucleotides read TGTGCCACCAGCAGAGGCCAGGTCAACACTGAAGCTTTCTTT.

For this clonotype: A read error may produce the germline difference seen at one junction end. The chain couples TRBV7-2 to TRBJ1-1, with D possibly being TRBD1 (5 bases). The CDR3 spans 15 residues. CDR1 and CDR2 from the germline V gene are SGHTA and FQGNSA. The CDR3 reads CASSPRGRANAEAFF. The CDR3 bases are TGTGCCAGCAGCCCGAGGGGACGGGCGAACGCTGAAGCTTTCTTT.

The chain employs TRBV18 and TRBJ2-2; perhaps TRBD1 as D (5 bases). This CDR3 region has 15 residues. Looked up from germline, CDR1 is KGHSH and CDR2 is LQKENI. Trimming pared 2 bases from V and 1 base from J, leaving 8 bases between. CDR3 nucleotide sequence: TGTGCCAGCTCACCAAGACAGCTGAACACCGGGGAGCTGTTTTTT. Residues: CASSPRQLNTGELFF.

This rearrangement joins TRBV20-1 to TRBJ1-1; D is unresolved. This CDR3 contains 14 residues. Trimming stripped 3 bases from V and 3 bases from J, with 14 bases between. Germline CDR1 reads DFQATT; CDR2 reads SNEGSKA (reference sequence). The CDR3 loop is CSARGGTGYTEAFF. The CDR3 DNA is TGCAGTGCTAGGGGAGGCACCGGGTACACTGAAGCTTTCTTT.

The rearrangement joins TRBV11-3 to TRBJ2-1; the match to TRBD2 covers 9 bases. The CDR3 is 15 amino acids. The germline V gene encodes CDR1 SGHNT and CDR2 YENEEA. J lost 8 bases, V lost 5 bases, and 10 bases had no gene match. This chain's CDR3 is CASSPGTSRFHEQFF. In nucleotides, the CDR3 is TGTGCCAGCAGCCCAGGGACTAGCCGATTCCATGAGCAGTTCTTC.

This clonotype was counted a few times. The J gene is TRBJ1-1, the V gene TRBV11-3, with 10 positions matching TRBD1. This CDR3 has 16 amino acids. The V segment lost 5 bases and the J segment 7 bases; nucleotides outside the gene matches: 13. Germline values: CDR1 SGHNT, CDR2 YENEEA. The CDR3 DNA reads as TGTGCCAGCAGCCCCCCTACGGTGGACAGGGGGGGTGAAGCTTTCTTT. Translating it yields CASSPPTVDRGGEAFF.

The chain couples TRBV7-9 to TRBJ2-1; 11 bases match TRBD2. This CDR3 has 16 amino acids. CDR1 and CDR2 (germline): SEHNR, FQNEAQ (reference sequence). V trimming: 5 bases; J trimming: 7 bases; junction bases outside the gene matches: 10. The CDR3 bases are TGTGCCAGCAGCGGCCGACTAGCGGGAATCAGGAATGAGCAGTTCTTC. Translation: CASSGRLAGIRNEQFF.